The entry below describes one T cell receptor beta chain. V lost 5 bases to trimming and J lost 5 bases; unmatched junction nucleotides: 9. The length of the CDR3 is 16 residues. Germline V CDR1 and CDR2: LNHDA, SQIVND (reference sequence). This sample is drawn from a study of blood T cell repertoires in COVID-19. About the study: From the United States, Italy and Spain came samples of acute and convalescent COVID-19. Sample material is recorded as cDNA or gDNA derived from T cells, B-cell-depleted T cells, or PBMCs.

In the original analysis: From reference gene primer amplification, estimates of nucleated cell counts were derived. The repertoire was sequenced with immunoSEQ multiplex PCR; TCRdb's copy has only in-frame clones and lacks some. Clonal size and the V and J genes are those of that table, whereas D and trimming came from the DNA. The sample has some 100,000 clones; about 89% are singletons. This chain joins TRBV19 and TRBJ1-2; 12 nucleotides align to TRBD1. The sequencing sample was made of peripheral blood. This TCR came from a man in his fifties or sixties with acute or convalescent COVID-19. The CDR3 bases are TGTGCCAGTAGTCTCCTGAGGGACAGGGGGCAGTATGGCTACACCTTC. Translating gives CASSLLRDRGQYGYTF.